This T cell receptor (beta chain) comes out of a study of TIL therapy for anti-PD-1-resistant metastatic lung cancer. At the level of the study: Progressing patients received lymphodepletion, expanded TIL infusion and IL-2.

The libraries were made with immunoSEQ v3. This table comes from immunoSEQ multiplex PCR, and its TCRdb copy is limited to in-frame clones, with some not included. The sample has around 59,000 clones; about 69% are singletons. Specified time point: pre-treatment sample, taken before nivolumab and TIL therapy. Sample: blood, taken at baseline. This TCR was sampled from a person aged 25 to 85 with non-small cell lung cancer.

The CDR3 DNA sequence: TGTGCCAGCACCCTTAACACCGGGGAGCTGTTTTTT. This sequence encodes CASTLNTGELFF. V and J are TRBV5-6 and TRBJ2-2; D gene unclear. With 6 bases removed from V and 2 bases from J, the gap between germline ends came to 5 bases. The CDR3 runs 12 residues. The germline V gene has CDR1 SGHDT and CDR2 YYEEEE. Full variable domain (outside the CDR3, taken from reference TRBV5-6 and TRBJ2-2): DAGVTQSPTHLIKTRGQQVTLRCSPKSGHDTVSWYQQALGQGPQFIFQYYEEEERQRGNFPDRFSGHQFPNYSSELNVNALLLGDSALYLCASTLNTGELFFGEGSRLTVL.